The next 31 T cell receptor beta chains were all read from a single sample in a study of cytomegalovirus exposure and HLA in healthy donors. The PCR ran on 60 Vbeta and 13 Jbeta primers. Generated by immunoSEQ multiplex PCR, the TCRdb table keeps only in-frame clones and is missing some. There are 150,000 to 200,000 clones in the sample; approximately 72% occur only once, and approximately 1.5% lies in the top ten. The sample was PBMCs. The origin of the receptors is a man aged 50 to 60 in good health and CMV-seronegative.

The CDR3 nucleotides are TGTGCCAGCAGTGACCCCAGGGGGCAGTATGAGCAGTACTTC. This encodes CASSDPRGQYEQYF. The chain couples TRBV6-1 to TRBJ2-7; 8 bases align to TRBD1. Germline CDR1 MNHNS, CDR2 SASEGT. With V trimmed by 3 bases and J by 7 bases, 8 bases remained unmatched. This CDR3 has 14 residues.

V gene TRBV4-1 combines with J gene TRBJ1-2; the D gene is possibly TRBD1 (5 bases). The V gene lost 2 bases and the J gene lost 4 bases, with 8 bases spanning the gap. The CDR3 spans 13 residues. CDR1 is MGHRA, CDR2 YSYEKL, per germline. The CDR3 spells CASSQPGSYGYTF. The CDR3 region has the DNA TGCGCCAGCAGCCAACCAGGGTCCTATGGCTACACCTTC.

This clone appeared once. The V and J genes are TRBV29-1 and TRBJ1-1; D possibly corresponds to TRBD1 (6 bases). With 5 bases removed from V and 8 bases from J, the gap between germline ends came to 15 bases. CDR3 length: 12 residues. Germline V gene sequence: CDR1 SQVTM, CDR2 ANQGSEA. The CDR3 loop reads CSVLLQGMEAFF. Here the CDR3 DNA reads TGCAGCGTTCTTTTACAGGGAATGGAAGCTTTCTTT.

This chain links TRBV19 with TRBJ1-5; D gene ambiguous. This CDR3 spans 15 amino acids. V was cut by 5 bases and J by 2 bases, with 13 bases left in between. CDR1 and CDR2 (germline): LNHDA, SQIVND (reference sequence). CDR3: CASSRGRFGNQPQHF. The CDR3, as DNA: TGTGCCAGTAGTCGAGGGAGGTTTGGCAATCAGCCCCAGCATTTT.

This sequence joins TRBV6-6 and TRBJ2-1; 9 positions agree with TRBD2. Germline assignment: CDR1 MNHNY and CDR2 SVGAGI (reference sequence). The CDR3 extends over 14 amino acids. V was clipped by 9 bases and J by 8 bases; unmatched bases: 11. The CDR3 nucleotides are TGTGCCAGTCGAGTAGGGCGGGGGGGGTATGAGCAGTTCTTC. Translated, it gives CASRVGRGGYEQFF.

For this clone: One end of the junction varies from germline; a read error may be responsible. The V call is TRBV6-6, the J call TRBJ2-7; D perhaps matches TRBD2 (5 bases). Germline CDR1 reads MNHNY; CDR2 reads SVGAGI (reference sequence). The CDR3 consists of 15 residues. CDR3 in DNA: TGTGCCAGCAGTTACACCGGCCCAGTTCCCCCAGTCGGGGACTTC. It translates to CASSYTGPVPPVGDF.

The chain carries TRBV7-9 and TRBJ1-1; a possible D gene is TRBD1 (5 bases). V was clipped by 4 bases and J by 8 bases, with 11 bases between them. The CDR3 has 12 residues. Germline CDR1 reads SEHNR; CDR2 reads FQNEAQ (reference sequence). CDR3 region: CASSSLSGEAFF. Written as DNA, the CDR3 is TGTGCCAGCAGCTCCCTCTCAGGGGAAGCTTTCTTT.

The chain links TRBV5-4 to TRBJ1-1; D may be TRBD1 (6 bases). V shed 2 bases and J shed 4 bases, with 9 bases lying between them. CDR3 size: 13 residues. CDR1 and CDR2 from the germline V gene are SGHNT and YYREEE (reference sequence). The CDR3 DNA reads as TGTGCCAGCAGCTTTGGGGGGGCCACTGAAGCTTTCTTT. This translates into CASSFGGATEAFF.

About this clone: At one end, the junction sequence differs from germline, possibly due to a read error. Distinct nucleotide sequences in the sample also encode this CDR3. The J gene is TRBJ1-2, the V gene TRBV7-9; possible D gene TRBD1, 5 bases. The CDR3 is made up of 13 amino acids. CDR1 and CDR2 from the germline V gene are SEHNR and FQNEAQ (reference sequence). CDR3 nucleotides: TGTGCCAGTAGCTTCGAACAGGTCTATGGCTACACCTTC. Protein product: CASSFEQVYGYTF.

The rearrangement uses TRBV2 and TRBJ2-5, with 10 bases lining up with TRBD2. The V and J ends lost 6 bases and 4 bases, in that order; junction bases with no gene match: 8. Germline-derived CDR1 and CDR2 are SNHLY and FYNNEI. The CDR3 has 15 amino acids. CDR3 coding DNA: TGTGCCAGCAGAGCTAGCGGGGGTATGGTAGAGACCCAGTACTTC. This gives the protein CASRASGGMVETQYF.

The V call is TRBV7-6, the J call TRBJ1-1; D perhaps matches TRBD1 (5 bases). Germline-derived CDR1 and CDR2 are SGHVS and FNYEAQ. The CDR3 consists of 14 residues. V was trimmed by 1 base and J by 1 base, leaving 7 bases between them. The chain's CDR3 is CASSLGGGNTEAFF. The CDR3 DNA is TGTGCCAGCAGCTTAGGGGGGGGGAACACTGAAGCTTTCTTT.

CDR3 sequence (DNA): TGTGCCAGCCACCCGTCGGGACAGGGAGAAGTGGGGCAGTACTTC. Translated: CASHPSGQGEVGQYF. This chain links TRBV28 with TRBJ2-7, with 9 nucleotides matching TRBD1. V dropped 8 bases and J dropped 9; count of bases not matched to a gene: 17. The V gene's germline CDR1 is MDHEN and CDR2 SYDVKM. CDR3 length: 15 residues. The full variable domain, in which reference TRBV28 and TRBJ2-7 provide the parts outside the CDR3, is DVKVTQSSRYLVKRTGEKVFLECVQDMDHENMFWYRQDPGLGLRLIYFSYDVKMKEKGDIPEGYSVSREKKERFSLILESASTNQTSMYLCASHPSGQGEVGQYFGPGTRLTVT.

This clone was recorded a few times. The rearrangement uses TRBV9 and TRBJ2-1; TRBD2 agrees at 8 bases. The junction had 4 bases not matched to a gene; V was cut back by 2 bases and J by 3 bases. Germline V gene data show CDR1 as SGDLS and CDR2 as YYNGEE. The CDR3 has 15 residues. DNA for the CDR3: TGTGCCAGCAGCGTGGGCGGGGGGAGCTACAATGAGCAGTTCTTC. Residues: CASSVGGGSYNEQFF.

The genes are TRBV6-5 and TRBJ2-2, with 8 bases fitting TRBD1. The CDR3 is 15 amino acids. Germline V CDR1 and CDR2: MNHEY, SVGAGI. V trimming: 8 bases; J trimming: 5 bases; junction bases outside the gene matches: 10. The CDR3 DNA is TGTGCCAGCGCCCGGGACAGGCAGGGGACCGGGGAGCTGTTTTTT. Protein product: CASARDRQGTGELFF.

The V and J genes are TRBV6-6 and TRBJ2-3, with no clear D. The germline V gene has CDR1 MNHNY and CDR2 SVGAGI (reference sequence). V lost 5 bases, J lost 5 bases, and 8 bases lay in between. The CDR3 totals 12 residues. The DNA of the CDR3 is TGTGCCAGCAGTCGCGATCTAGATACGCAGTATTTT. This translates into CASSRDLDTQYF.

This clone was detected a few times. The rearrangement joins TRBV28 to TRBJ1-1; 8 bases are a match to TRBD1. Trimming removed 2 bases from V and 8 bases from J; junction bases left unmatched: 7. Germline V gives CDR1 MDHEN, CDR2 SYDVKM. The CDR3 loop spans 14 amino acids. The CDR3 loop is CASSLQGARTEAFF. The CDR3 nucleotides are TGTGCCAGCAGTTTACAGGGGGCGCGAACAGAAGCTTTCTTT.

V usage is TRBV7-2 and J usage is TRBJ1-1, with unresolved D. This CDR3 spans 16 amino acids. Germline CDR1 reads SGHTA; CDR2 reads FQGNSA. Trimming took 2 bases from V and 4 from J, leaving 17 bases between them. In DNA, the CDR3 is TGTGCCAGCAGCTTAAGTTGGGGAGTGGGCAGCACTGAAGCTTTCTTT. As protein: CASSLSWGVGSTEAFF.

The J gene is TRBJ2-3, the V gene TRBV28, with TRBD1 matching 8 bases. CDR1 MDHEN and CDR2 SYDVKM come from the germline V gene. There are 15 residues in the CDR3. V shed 5 bases and J 2 bases; nucleotides not matched to a gene: 6. Here the CDR3 DNA reads TGTGCCAGCAGTACCCGACAGGGGCTCACAGATACGCAGTATTTT. Encoded protein: CASSTRQGLTDTQYF.

The genes are TRBV19 and TRBJ2-1, with TRBD2 as a possible D gene (7 bases). Trimming took off 4 bases at V and 7 bases at J, with 20 bases between the two ends. This CDR3 has 16 amino acids. Germline V lookup: CDR1 LNHDA, CDR2 SQIVND (reference sequence). CDR3 sequence reads: CASSRKGGADNNEQFF. The CDR3 nucleotides read TGTGCCAGTAGTAGAAAGGGGGGGGCTGATAATAATGAGCAGTTCTTC.

The count of this clone is one. The DNA for the CDR3 is TGCGCCAGCAGCCAAGGAGGGGGGGATCTAGGGAAGAATCAGCCCCAGCATTTT. It is translated as CASSQGGGDLGKNQPQHF. V is TRBV4-1 and J is TRBJ1-5; TRBD1 might be the D (6 bases). CDR3 length equals 18 residues. From germline, CDR1 is MGHRA and CDR2 YSYEKL. Trimming shortened V by 1 base and J by 4 bases, and 20 bases separated the two germline ends.

The chain carries TRBV28 and TRBJ1-2; possibly TRBD1 for D (5 bases). The CDR3 sequence is 13 residues long. V was cut by 5 bases and J by 8 bases, with 15 bases left in between. Germline V gene data show CDR1 as MDHEN and CDR2 as SYDVKM. CDR3 protein: CASSPGEGMGYTF. DNA of the CDR3: TGTGCCAGCAGTCCCGGGGAGGGGATGGGCTACACCTTC.

This chain connects TRBV29-1 to TRBJ2-5, with D perhaps matching TRBD2 (6 bases). Between the trimmed V and J ends, which lost 4 bases and 2 bases, there was a span of 11 bases. The CDR3 has 13 amino acids. Per germline, CDR1 SQVTM and CDR2 ANQGSEA. CDR3 DNA: TGCAGCGTTGCTCCGAGCGGGCAAGAGACCCAGTACTTC. Its protein is CSVAPSGQETQYF.

The rearrangement links TRBV6-4 to TRBJ2-3, with 7 bases fitting TRBD2. With V trimmed by 6 bases and J by 4 bases, 7 bases remained unmatched. CDR3 length: 14 amino acids. The germline CDR1 and CDR2 sequences are MRHNA and SNTAGT. The CDR3 DNA follows: TGTGCCAGCAGAGCCGGGAGGTCGGCAGATACGCAGTATTTT. Amino acids: CASRAGRSADTQYF.

CDR3 coding DNA: TGTGCCACCAGCAGAGGAACAGGGAGGGGAACCTACGAGCAGTACTTC. It is translated as CATSRGTGRGTYEQYF. The V call is TRBV15, the J call TRBJ2-7, with TRBD2 as a possible D gene (7 bases). V was pared by 1 base and J by 2 bases, with 15 bases between. This CDR3 has 16 residues. CDR1 and CDR2 from the germline V gene are LNHNV and YYDKDF (reference sequence).

The sample holds a few counts of this clone. This chain links TRBV28 with TRBJ2-2; tentative D call: TRBD1 (6 bases). The germline CDR1 and CDR2 sequences are MDHEN and SYDVKM. Deletions cut 7 bases from V and 3 bases from J, with 12 bases between. The CDR3 totals 14 residues. CDR3 nucleotides: TGTGCCAGCAAAACAGGGTTGGACACCGGGGAGCTGTTTTTT. Amino acid sequence: CASKTGLDTGELFF.

The genes are TRBV5-6 and TRBJ1-5; TRBD1 aligns across 7 bases. Germline trimming cut 1 base from V and 3 bases from J; bases unmatched to any gene: 10. The CDR3 is 17 amino acids. Germline V gene data show CDR1 as SGHDT and CDR2 as YYEEEE. CDR3 region: CASSLRLRDSSNQPQHF. The DNA for the CDR3 is TGTGCCAGCAGCTTGCGCCTCAGGGACAGTTCCAATCAGCCCCAGCATTTT. Looking up the rest from reference TRBV5-6 and TRBJ1-5 gives the full variable domain: DAGVTQSPTHLIKTRGQQVTLRCSPKSGHDTVSWYQQALGQGPQFIFQYYEEEERQRGNFPDRFSGHQFPNYSSELNVNALLLGDSALYLCASSLRLRDSSNQPQHFGDGTRLSIL.

This clone has only a few counts. V usage is TRBV2 and J usage is TRBJ2-7; 7 positions match TRBD2. The CDR3 contains 15 residues. V gave up 3 bases and J gave up 4 bases; unmatched junction bases: 9. CDR1 and CDR2 (germline): SNHLY, FYNNEI. The CDR3 region has the DNA TGTGCCAGCAGTGAGAGCAAGCGGGGTTTTTACGAGCAGTACTTC. Translating it yields CASSESKRGFYEQYF.

The rearrangement joins TRBV27 to TRBJ1-2; perhaps TRBD1 as D (5 bases). The CDR3 is 14 amino acids. Germline V CDR1 and CDR2: MNHEY, SMNVEV (reference sequence). Trimming cost V 5 bases and J 4 bases, with 14 bases left between them. The CDR3 spells CASSLRGRTYGYTF. The CDR3 DNA is TGTGCCAGCAGTCTAAGGGGCCGGACCTATGGCTACACCTTC.

This chain connects TRBV7-2 to TRBJ1-1; D gene unclear. This CDR3 has 14 residues. V was trimmed by 1 base and J by 2 bases, leaving 8 bases between them. Germline lookup yields CDR1 SGHTA and CDR2 FQGNSA. The CDR3 here is CASSLGGFNTEAFF. The CDR3 nucleotides read TGTGCCAGCAGCTTAGGAGGGTTTAACACTGAAGCTTTCTTT.

This chain links TRBV27 with TRBJ1-2; 8 nucleotides match TRBD1. This CDR3 is built from 17 residues. Germline CDR1 is MNHEY and CDR2 is SMNVEV (reference sequence). V shed 4 bases and J 3 bases; nucleotides not matched to a gene: 13. The chain's CDR3 is CASSSPRTGKGDYGYTF. The CDR3 DNA reads as TGTGCCAGCAGTTCGCCTCGGACAGGGAAGGGCGACTATGGCTACACCTTC.

This clone was observed a few times. The chain combines TRBV9 with TRBJ1-1; a weak D match, TRBD1 (6 bases). CDR3 length equals 15 residues. Germline values: CDR1 SGDLS, CDR2 YYNGEE. V lost 3 bases and J lost 3, with 15 bases in between. CDR3 sequence: CASSALQGLYTEAFF. The CDR3 nucleotides read TGTGCCAGCAGCGCTCTACAGGGCCTGTACACTGAAGCTTTCTTT.